A selection of T cell receptor beta chains follows, all from one sample in a study of response to subunit inactivated influenza vaccine. TCRdb recomputed calls from the RT-PCR reads with MiXCR, one row per CDR3 protein. The sample lists about 190,000 distinct CDR3 sequences, approximately 15% occurring once. This material consisted of CD8+ T cells sorted from PBMCs, taken roughly 5 days after vaccination. These TCRs come from a man aged 45 to 65 who received an inactivated influenza vaccine. The CDR3 runs from the conserved cysteine through the conserved F or W. The D gene is left open where the match is weak. Part of the rows lack a size; the others show once, few, many or a class for expanded clones.

j_gene,d_gene,len,abundance,v_gene,CDR3nt,CDR3aa
TRBJ1-5,.,12,few,TRBV2,TGTGCCAGCAGTGAGACTAATCAGCCCCAGCATTTT,CASSETNQPQHF
TRBJ1-1,.,12,.,TRBV28,TGTGCCAGCAAGGACAGGAACACTGAAGCTTTCTTT,CASKDRNTEAFF
TRBJ1-2,.,14,.,TRBV15,TGTGCCACCACCGGGGGGGCTCCTAACTATGGCTACACCTTC,CATTGGAPNYGYTF
TRBJ2-5,.,12,.,TRBV24-1,TGTGCCACCTCGGACATCCAAGAGACCCAGTACTTC,CATSDIQETQYF
TRBJ2-7,TRBD1,15,.,TRBV20-1,TGCAGTGCTAGAGAGCTTAGGACAGGGTTGATGGAGCAGTACTTC,CSARELRTGLMEQYF
TRBJ2-7,.,13,.,TRBV4-3,TGCGCCAGCAGCCCCGGTGTTGAATACGAGCAGTACTTC,CASSPGVEYEQYF
TRBJ2-1,TRBD2,15,many,TRBV7-6,TGTGCCAGCAGCCCACTAGCGGGAGTAAGGAATGAGCAGTTCTTC,CASSPLAGVRNEQFF
TRBJ2-4,.,15,.,TRBV4-3,TGCGCCAGCAGCCAAGACCCCGGCAGGGGTGGCATTCAGTACTTC,CASSQDPGRGGIQYF
TRBJ2-1,.,16,.,TRBV24-1,TGTGCCACCAGTGGTACCAGGTTGAGCTCCTACAATGAGCAGTTCTTC,CATSGTRLSSYNEQFF
TRBJ2-7,.,15,many,TRBV7-8,TGTGCCAGCAGCTTAGTCTCGTTCGGGTCCTACGAGCAGTACTTC,CASSLVSFGSYEQYF
TRBJ2-3,TRBD1,14,.,TRBV12-3/TRBV12-4,TGTGCCAGCAGCAAACAGGGGGCAGGAGATACGCAGTATTTT,CASSKQGAGDTQYF
TRBJ1-5,.,13,.,TRBV2,TGTGCCAGCAGTGACGCCGAGACAGTGCCCCAGCATTTT,CASSDAETVPQHF
TRBJ1-1,TRBD1,13,.,TRBV27,TGTGCCAGCAGTCCAGACAGGGGGCGTATGGCTTTCTTT,CASSPDRGRMAFF
TRBJ2-5,.,18,few,TRBV11-2,TGTGCCAGCAGCTTAGTTTACGGTCTAGCGAGACCCGAAGAGACCCAGTACTTC,CASSLVYGLARPEETQYF
TRBJ2-5,TRBD2,14,few,TRBV25-1,TGTGCCAGCAGTGATGCGGGGGGACAAGAGACCCAGTACTTC,CASSDAGGQETQYF
TRBJ2-7,.,14,.,TRBV27,TGTGCCAGCAGTTTATCTCACCTCGCCTACGAGCAGTACTTC,CASSLSHLAYEQYF
TRBJ2-7,TRBD1,13,many,TRBV28,TGTGCCAGCAGCGATACAGGGGGCTACGAGCAGTACTTC,CASSDTGGYEQYF
TRBJ2-2,.,15,many,TRBV12-3/TRBV12-4,TGTGCCAGCAGTTTAGTCCCCCCGAACACCGGGGAGCTGTTTTTT,CASSLVPPNTGELFF
TRBJ2-7,.,14,few,TRBV2,TGTGCCAGCAGTGACTACCTGCGCTCCTACGAGCAGTACTTC,CASSDYLRSYEQYF
TRBJ1-2,TRBD1,14,.,TRBV6-1,TGTGCCAGCCGGAGATCACAGGGGAACTATGGCTACACCTTC,CASRRSQGNYGYTF
TRBJ2-3,.,14,few,TRBV7-9,TGTGCCAGCAGCCGGGACACCGGCACAGATACGCAGTATTTT,CASSRDTGTDTQYF
TRBJ2-3,TRBD1,16,few,TRBV14,TGTGCCAGCAGCCAATTCATACAGGGGCCCACAGATACGCAGTATTTT,CASSQFIQGPTDTQYF
TRBJ2-5,TRBD1,18,.,TRBV4-3,TGCGCCAGCAGCCAAGATATACGGGGACAGCTTCCTTGGGAGACCCAGTACTTC,CASSQDIRGQLPWETQYF
TRBJ1-2,TRBD1,11,.,TRBV20-1,TGCAGTGCCAACAGAGGCGGGACAGGGCCCTTC,CSANRGGTGPF
TRBJ1-1,.,12,few,TRBV28,TGTGCCAGCAGTTTCGCAAGGACTGAAGCTTTCTTT,CASSFARTEAFF
TRBJ2-4,TRBD1,14,many,TRBV4-2,TGTGCCAGCAGCCAAGTGGGGACAGGGGCCATTCAGTACTTC,CASSQVGTGAIQYF
TRBJ2-3,.,17,.,TRBV7-9,TGTGCCAGCAGCCCTTCTTGGGGGACCTCTAGCACAGATACGCAGTATTTT,CASSPSWGTSSTDTQYF
TRBJ2-5,.,12,.,TRBV12-3/TRBV12-4,TGTGCCAGCGGGCTAAACCAAGAGACCCAGTACTTC,CASGLNQETQYF
TRBJ2-7,.,14,.,TRBV5-6,TGTGCCAGCAGCTTGATGGCAGGGTCCTACGAGCAGTACTTC,CASSLMAGSYEQYF
TRBJ2-3,TRBD1,17,.,TRBV6-2/TRBV6-3,TGTGCCAGCAGTTACACGCCGGGACAGGGGTTGGGAGATACGCAGTATTTT,CASSYTPGQGLGDTQYF
TRBJ2-1,TRBD1,17,few,TRBV28,TGTGCCAGCAGTTCCTGGGCCGGGACAGCCTCCTACAATGAGCAGTTCTTC,CASSSWAGTASYNEQFF
TRBJ2-1,.,15,.,TRBV9,TGTGCCAGCAGCGTCTCGGGAGTCCCCTACAATGAGCAGTTCTTC,CASSVSGVPYNEQFF
TRBJ2-1,.,11,many,TRBV6-2/TRBV6-3,TGTGCCAGCACCGTTGGCAATGAGCAGTTCTTC,CASTVGNEQFF
TRBJ2-5,.,13,.,TRBV25-1,TGTGCCAGCAGTTGGGGCGGACCAGAGACCCAGTACTTC,CASSWGGPETQYF
TRBJ2-7,TRBD2,15,many,TRBV15,TGTGCCACCAGCAGAGGCGCGGGAGGGCCATTCGAGCAGTACTTC,CATSRGAGGPFEQYF
TRBJ1-1,.,16,few,TRBV10-3,TGTGCCATCAGTGAGGATTTCCAGGGGCCGAGCACTGAAGCTTTCTTT,CAISEDFQGPSTEAFF
TRBJ2-7,TRBD1,14,.,TRBV10-3,TGTGCCATCAGAACCGGGACAGGGATTGGCGAGCAGTACTTC,CAIRTGTGIGEQYF
TRBJ1-1,.,14,.,TRBV7-2,TGTGCCAGCAGCTCCCGAGGGCCGAACACTGAAGCTTTCTTT,CASSSRGPNTEAFF
TRBJ1-6,.,14,many,TRBV4-1,TGCGCCAGCAGCCGGAGGGAAGAGGATTCACCCCTCCACTTT,CASSRREEDSPLHF
TRBJ2-3,TRBD2,15,.,TRBV24-1,TGTGCCACCAGTACCGGGACTAGCGGTTCAGATACGCAGTATTTT,CATSTGTSGSDTQYF
TRBJ2-1,.,15,.,TRBV14,TGTGCCAGCAGCCTATTACCGGGACCTCTTGATGAGCAGTTCTTC,CASSLLPGPLDEQFF
TRBJ2-7,.,14,few,TRBV5-6,TGTGCCAGCAGCTTGATCTATCGCTCCTACGAGCAGTACTTC,CASSLIYRSYEQYF
TRBJ1-5,.,15,few,TRBV24-1,TGTGCCACCAGCGACCCGAACAGCGGCAATCAGCCCCAGCATTTT,CATSDPNSGNQPQHF
TRBJ2-1,.,15,.,TRBV4-1,TGCGCCAGCAGCCCAGATGGGACAAACTACAATGAGCAGTTCTTC,CASSPDGTNYNEQFF
TRBJ2-2,TRBD1,15,.,TRBV6-5,TGTGCCAGCAGTTATCGGACAGGGAACACCGGGGAGCTGTTTTTT,CASSYRTGNTGELFF
TRBJ2-1,TRBD2,17,.,TRBV27,TGTGCCAGCAGTTTCACTAGCGGGGGCCAAGTCTACAATGAGCAGTTCTTC,CASSFTSGGQVYNEQFF
TRBJ2-1,.,13,.,TRBV7-9,TGTGCCAGCACCATATCAGGGGTCAATGAGCAGTTCTTC,CASTISGVNEQFF
TRBJ2-2,TRBD1,14,.,TRBV14,TGTGCCAGCAGCCGATGGACAGGGCCCGGGGAGCTGTTTTTT,CASSRWTGPGELFF
TRBJ2-2,.,15,.,TRBV20-1,TGCAGTGCAAGGGACGTTGACCTGAACACCGGGGAGCTGTTTTTT,CSARDVDLNTGELFF
TRBJ2-3,.,13,.,TRBV24-1,TGTGCCACCAGTGATTTGAACCCAGATACGCAGTATTTT,CATSDLNPDTQYF
TRBJ2-2,.,13,few,TRBV6-5,TGTGCCAGCAGTTCCGGGGCGGGCGGGGAGCTGTTTTTT,CASSSGAGGELFF
TRBJ2-5,.,16,few,TRBV12-3/TRBV12-4,TGTGCCAGCAGGCCACCCCCACGACTAGTAGATGAGACCCAGTACTTC,CASRPPPRLVDETQYF
TRBJ1-1,.,13,few,TRBV27,TGTGCCAGCAGTTGGATCAGGGACACTGAAGCTTTCTTT,CASSWIRDTEAFF
TRBJ2-7,TRBD2,18,.,TRBV6-2/TRBV6-3,TGTGCCAGCAGTTACTCCCTCCCAGCGGGGGCTTACGGTCACGAGCAGTACTTC,CASSYSLPAGAYGHEQYF